This T cell receptor (beta chain) was identified in a study of Ad26.COV2.S vaccination and SARS-CoV-2 variants. Study-level background: Participants got Ad26.COV2.S intramuscularly, once or twice 56 days apart.

Clones were read by immunoSEQ multiplex PCR, and TCRdb kept only the in-frame ones, dropping some. The repertoire holds almost 400,000 clones, with roughly 90% as singletons. Trimming took off 4 bases at V and 2 bases at J, with 24 bases between the two ends. Germline V gene data show CDR1 as SGHAT and CDR2 as FQNNGV. The CDR3 totals 18 residues. Noted treatment: around 19 received Ad26.COV2.S at low or high dose, single or two shots; several received placebo; per-sample allocation not given. The investigators took samples on day 63 after the first vaccine or placebo injection. This clonotype was obtained from a person between 18 and 65 years old who received the Ad26.COV2.S COVID-19 vaccine or a placebo. V usage is TRBV11-2 and J usage is TRBJ2-7; maybe TRBD2 (6 bases). The sequences come from peripheral blood, collected in a trial of Ad26.COV2.S vaccine versus placebo. The CDR3 protein is CASSSPDGVAGKPYEQYF. The DNA for the CDR3 is TGTGCCAGCAGCTCCCCCGATGGTGTGGCGGGAAAGCCCTACGAGCAGTACTTC.